The 20 T cell receptor beta chains below were found in one sample sequenced in a study of long-term antiretroviral therapy in people with HIV. They ran version v3.0 of the immunoSEQ assay at survey level. Sequencing used immunoSEQ multiplex PCR; TCRdb keeps in-frame clones, though not all of them. Among some 18,000 clones, about four fifths were seen once, and the ten largest hold 5% to 7.5%. The specimen was unsorted PBMCs, collected at the start of antiretroviral therapy, before treatment. The receptor set was obtained from a man aged 18 to 29 with HIV.

The chain links TRBV6-1 to TRBJ1-6; TRBD1 agrees at 7 bases. The ends lost 0 bases at V and 10 bases at J; junction bases unmatched: 3. The germline CDR1 and CDR2 sequences are MNHNS and SASEGT. CDR3 length: 14 residues. CDR3: CASSEAQGVSPLHF. CDR3 DNA: TGTGCCAGCAGTGAAGCTCAGGGGGTCTCACCCCTCCACTTT.

This chain connects TRBV13 to TRBJ1-2; a weak D match, TRBD1 (6 bases). V dropped 5 bases and J dropped 2 bases, with 12 bases sitting between them. This CDR3 has 14 amino acids. Germline loops: CDR1 PRHDT, CDR2 FYEKMQ (reference sequence). The CDR3, as DNA: TGTGCCAGCAGCACCGGACAGAGCAACTATGGCTACACCTTC. Residues: CASSTGQSNYGYTF. The full variable domain, completed using reference TRBV13 and TRBJ1-2, is AAGVIQSPRHLIKEKRETATLKCYPIPRHDTVYWYQQGPGQDPQFLISFYEKMQSDKGSIPDRFSAQQFSDYHSELNMSSLELGDSALYFCASSTGQSNYGYTFGSGTRLTVV.

V gene TRBV2 combines with J gene TRBJ1-1; TRBD1 agrees at 9 bases. Trimming cost V 1 base and J 14 bases; bases outside gene matches: 8. Germline V lookup: CDR1 SNHLY, CDR2 FYNNEI. CDR3 length: 13 amino acids. CDR3 in DNA: TGTGCCAGCAGTGAAGAGCGACAGGGGGACGTGTTCTTT. This sequence encodes CASSEERQGDVFF.

This chain links TRBV6-6 with TRBJ2-5; 8 bases align to TRBD2. Germline V CDR1 and CDR2: MNHNY, SVGAGI (reference sequence). J was trimmed by 4 bases and V by 6 bases; bases with no gene match: 13. CDR3 size: 16 residues. This CDR3 reads CASSPREGADPETQYF. The CDR3 region has the DNA TGTGCCAGCAGCCCCCGGGAGGGCGCCGACCCAGAGACCCAGTACTTC.

This rearrangement joins TRBV7-2 to TRBJ2-7, with D unclear. The CDR3 spans 12 residues. V was pared by 5 bases and J by 5 bases, with 10 bases between. CDR1 and CDR2 (germline): SGHTA, FQGNSA. This chain's CDR3 is CASSPRGNEQYF. The CDR3 DNA reads as TGTGCCAGCAGCCCCCGCGGAAACGAGCAGTACTTC.

The V call is TRBV27, the J call TRBJ2-7; D remains unclear. Germline V gene data show CDR1 as MNHEY and CDR2 as SMNVEV (reference sequence). The ends were cut back, 4 bases at V and 6 bases at J, with 10 bases in the middle. The CDR3 runs to 12 residues. In DNA form, the CDR3 reads TGTGCCAGCAGTTCGAAATTAGGCGAGCAGTACTTC. Encoded protein: CASSSKLGEQYF.

The rearrangement links TRBV7-3 to TRBJ2-7; possibly TRBD2 for D (5 bases). Germline V CDR1 and CDR2: SGHTA, FQGTGA. This CDR3 has 13 amino acids. V was trimmed by 2 bases and J by 3 bases, leaving 8 bases between them. The CDR3 spells CASSLSSSYEQYF. The CDR3 nucleotides are TGTGCCAGCAGCTTATCTAGCAGCTACGAGCAGTACTTC.

The chain recombines TRBV4-1 with TRBJ2-7; D perhaps matches TRBD1 (5 bases). CDR1 and CDR2 (germline): MGHRA, YSYEKL. V was clipped by 0 bases and J by 4 bases, with 16 bases between them. This CDR3 spans 16 amino acids. Here the CDR3 reads CASSQETATREYEQYF. In DNA, the CDR3 is TGCGCCAGCAGCCAAGAGACAGCCACCCGAGAATACGAGCAGTACTTC.

The V gene is TRBV9, the J gene TRBJ2-2; D is uncertain. From germline, CDR1 is SGDLS and CDR2 YYNGEE. V was cut by 4 bases and J by 8 bases, with 9 bases left in between. This CDR3 is built from 12 residues. The CDR3 here is CASSLGAGELFF. The DNA for the CDR3 is TGTGCCAGCAGCCTCGGTGCGGGGGAGCTGTTTTTT.

The CDR3 nucleotides read TGTGCCAGCAGTTACTCGAACGGGCCCTATGGCTACACCTTC. Protein product: CASSYSNGPYGYTF. The rearrangement joins TRBV6-5 to TRBJ1-2; D is undetermined. V lost 0 bases and J lost 4, with 9 bases in between. Germline CDR1 is MNHEY and CDR2 is SVGAGI. The CDR3 spans 14 residues.

The chain uses TRBV29-1 and TRBJ1-1; the D gene is possibly TRBD1 (5 bases). Germline loops: CDR1 SQVTM, CDR2 ANQGSEA. Trimming took 8 bases from V and 4 from J, leaving 11 bases between them. This CDR3 contains 11 residues. The CDR3 loop is CSSPGPTEAFF. CDR3 coding DNA: TGCAGCTCTCCGGGGCCCACTGAAGCTTTCTTT.

This clone has just a few counts. CDR3 coding DNA: TGTGCCAGCAGCGTACGTAGCGGGAGGTCCTACAATGAGCAGTTCTTC. Translating it yields CASSVRSGRSYNEQFF. The chain joins TRBV9 to TRBJ2-1, with 10 nucleotides matching TRBD2. CDR1 SGDLS and CDR2 YYNGEE come from the germline V gene. The CDR3 has 16 residues. The V and J ends lost 1 base and 1 base, in that order; junction bases with no gene match: 2.

This clone was detected only once. The chain has TRBV15 and TRBJ1-1; D is undetermined. V lost 8 bases and J lost 4, with 8 bases in between. There are 11 residues in the CDR3. Germline V CDR1 and CDR2: LNHNV, YYDKDF (reference sequence). The CDR3 DNA is TGTGCCACCCGCCGGGGCACTGAAGCTTTCTTT. As protein: CATRRGTEAFF.

This clone was counted between two and nine times. V is TRBV28 and J is TRBJ2-7; tentative D call: TRBD1 (5 bases). CDR3 size: 13 residues. Germline CDR1 MDHEN, CDR2 SYDVKM. Trimming removed 6 bases at V and 2 bases at J, with 11 bases between. The CDR3 DNA follows: TGTGCCAGCAGCCCAGACAGTACCTACGAGCAGTACTTC. This translates into CASSPDSTYEQYF.

The genes are TRBV15 and TRBJ1-1; D not resolved. V lost 0 bases to trimming and J lost 0 bases, with 11 bases between them. This CDR3 comprises 16 residues. The germline V gene has CDR1 LNHNV and CDR2 YYDKDF (reference sequence). CDR3 region: CATSRERLKLNTEAFF. The CDR3 DNA reads TGTGCCACCAGCAGAGAACGGCTCAAGCTGAACACTGAAGCTTTCTTT. The full variable domain, its missing parts supplied by reference TRBV15 and TRBJ1-1, is DAMVIQNPRYQVTQFGKPVTLSCSQTLNHNVMYWYQQKSSQAPKLLFHYYDKDFNNEADTPDNFQSRRPNTSFCFLDIRSPGLGDTAMYLCATSRERLKLNTEAFFGQGTRLTVV.

This clone was found once. The chain has TRBV27 and TRBJ2-1, with D uncertain. V lost 11 bases and J 1 base, leaving 15 bases between the germline ends. The CDR3 sequence is 14 residues long. The germline V gene has CDR1 MNHEY and CDR2 SMNVEV (reference sequence). This chain's CDR3 is CAVQKGRSYNEQFF. The CDR3 DNA is TGTGCCGTCCAAAAAGGCAGGTCCTACAATGAGCAGTTCTTC.

This chain joins TRBV7-2 and TRBJ1-3; 11 bases line up with TRBD1. Trimming removed 5 bases from V and 2 bases from J; junction bases left unmatched: 14. The germline gives CDR1 SGHTA, CDR2 FQGNSA. This CDR3 region has 19 residues. CDR3 coding DNA: TGTGCCAGCAGCCCTCGTGGACAGGGGGCGGTAGGCGCTGGAAACACCATATATTTT. Amino acids: CASSPRGQGAVGAGNTIYF.

The J gene is TRBJ1-4, the V gene TRBV29-1, with a weak D call TRBD1 (5 bases). The germline gives CDR1 SQVTM, CDR2 ANQGSEA. The CDR3 length is 14 residues. Trimming shortened V by 7 bases and J by 0 bases, and 12 bases separated the two germline ends. As DNA, the CDR3 is TGCAGCGCCGGGGCCAGAGCAACTAATGAAAAACTGTTTTTT. It specifies CSAGARATNEKLFF.

This clone has more than one count but fewer than ten. The rearrangement joins TRBV7-2 to TRBJ1-2; TRBD1 is a possible D gene (5 bases). Germline V gene sequence: CDR1 SGHTA, CDR2 FQGNSA. The CDR3 totals 15 residues. V was trimmed by 5 bases and J by 4 bases, leaving 17 bases between them. CDR3 protein: CASSPLGEGPYGYTF. The CDR3 coding sequence is TGTGCCAGCAGCCCCCTGGGGGAGGGACCCTATGGCTACACCTTC.

This chain connects TRBV28 to TRBJ2-5; D call uncertain. CDR1 and CDR2 from the germline V gene are MDHEN and SYDVKM. The length of the CDR3 is 10 residues. Between the trimmed V and J ends, which lost 7 bases and 4 bases, there was a span of 4 bases. CDR3 DNA sequence: TGTGCCAGCAAGGGAGAGACCCAGTACTTC. Translating it yields CASKGETQYF.